The next 17 T cell receptor beta chains were all read from a single sample in a study of Ad26.COV2.S vaccination and SARS-CoV-2 variants. Noted treatment: about 20 received Ad26.COV2.S at low or high dose, single or two shots; 5 received placebo; per-sample allocation not given. Samples came from day 63 after the first vaccine or placebo injection. Produced via immunoSEQ multiplex PCR; TCRdb's table is partial and in-frame only. Among some 420,000 clones listed, roughly 88% were seen once. Here the sequenced sample was peripheral blood, taken in a trial of Ad26.COV2.S vaccine versus placebo. The receptors here all came from a person between 18 and 65 years old who received the Ad26.COV2.S COVID-19 vaccine or a placebo.

The chain recombines TRBV7-9 with TRBJ2-5; TRBD1 aligns across 7 bases. Germline V lookup: CDR1 SEHNR, CDR2 FQNEAQ (reference sequence). CDR3 length: 15 amino acids. The V and J ends lost 1 base and 2 bases, in that order; junction bases with no gene match: 4. CDR3 residues: CASSLVGTEQETQYF. The CDR3 DNA sequence: TGTGCCAGCAGCTTAGTCGGGACAGAGCAAGAGACCCAGTACTTC.

The chain is built from TRBV5-5 and TRBJ1-4; 7 positions match TRBD1. V lost 4 bases, J lost 5 bases, and 11 bases stayed unmatched. In germline, CDR1 is SGHKS, CDR2 YYEKEE (reference sequence). The CDR3 length is 16 residues. CDR3 sequence reads: CASSPRSGTENEKLFF. The DNA of the CDR3 is TGTGCCAGCAGCCCTCGCTCCGGGACAGAGAATGAAAAACTGTTTTTT.

This clone is a singleton in its sample. This chain connects TRBV9 to TRBJ2-2; 7 nucleotides agree with TRBD2. The CDR3 extends over 15 amino acids. The germline gives CDR1 SGDLS, CDR2 YYNGEE. The trim removed 0 bases at V and 4 bases at J, leaving 3 bases unmatched. The CDR3 DNA reads TGTGCCAGCAGCGTAGAGGTAGCGGGCACCGGGGAGCTGTTTTTT. Translated: CASSVEVAGTGELFF.

V is TRBV6-1 and J is TRBJ2-3; possible D gene TRBD2, 7 bases. The length of the CDR3 is 16 residues. The germline V gene has CDR1 MNHNS and CDR2 SASEGT. Trimming removed 3 bases at V and 6 bases at J, with 19 bases between. CDR3 amino acids: CASSETGGGAGDTQYF. The CDR3 bases are TGTGCCAGCAGTGAGACGGGCGGGGGCGCTGGGGATACGCAGTATTTT.

This clone was picked up one time. V usage is TRBV28 and J usage is TRBJ1-2; 9 bases agree with TRBD1. J lost 6 bases, V lost 4 bases, and 9 bases had no gene match. Germline V gene sequence: CDR1 MDHEN, CDR2 SYDVKM. The CDR3 has 15 residues. CDR3 loop: CASSSIGTGRNGYTF. Written as DNA, the CDR3 is TGTGCCAGCAGTTCCATTGGGACAGGGCGGAATGGCTACACCTTC.

V and J are TRBV7-8 and TRBJ2-7, with 7 bases matching TRBD2. Trimming at V came to 4 bases and at J to 3 bases, leaving 9 bases not matched to a gene. The CDR3 sequence is 15 residues long. Per the germline V gene, CDR1 is SGHVS and CDR2 is FQNEAQ. The CDR3 DNA follows: TGTGCCAGCAGCTCGGGCGGGGGAGTACTCTACGAGCAGTACTTC. Translating gives CASSSGGGVLYEQYF.

The gene calls are TRBV5-1 and TRBJ2-7; the D is unclear. Germline CDR1 reads SGHRS; CDR2 reads YFSETQ. Trimming took 0 bases from V and 5 from J, leaving 12 bases between them. The CDR3 runs to 14 residues. This CDR3 is CASSLGAFGDEQYF. CDR3 DNA: TGCGCCAGCAGCTTGGGGGCTTTTGGGGACGAGCAGTACTTC.

This clone appeared a few times. The CDR3 sequence is CAISVITGTGSDGYTF. The DNA for the CDR3 is TGTGCCATCAGTGTTATAACCGGGACAGGGAGTGATGGCTACACCTTC. The V call is TRBV10-3, the J call TRBJ1-2; 9 bases line up with TRBD1. In germline, CDR1 is ENHRY, CDR2 SYGVKD. The CDR3 covers 16 residues. The J segment lost 6 bases and the V segment lost 4 bases, leaving 12 bases of the junction unmatched.

The V gene is TRBV5-4, the J gene TRBJ2-2; 10 nucleotides match TRBD1. The length of the CDR3 is 16 residues. J was trimmed by 2 bases and V by 0 bases; bases with no gene match: 1. CDR1 is SGHNT and CDR2 is YYREEE in the germline V gene (reference sequence). The CDR3 DNA sequence: TGTGCCAGCAGCTTGGGACAGGGGGCCAACACCGGGGAGCTGTTTTTT. Residues: CASSLGQGANTGELFF. The entire variable domain, with the rest obtained from reference TRBV5-4 and TRBJ2-2, is as follows: ETGVTQSPTHLIKTRGQQVTLRCSSQSGHNTVSWYQQALGQGPQFIFQYYREEENGRGNFPPRFSGLQFPNYSSELNVNALELDDSALYLCASSLGQGANTGELFFGEGSRLTVL.

The chain is built from TRBV2 and TRBJ2-3, with 9 bases that match TRBD2. CDR3 length: 14 amino acids. Germline V gene data show CDR1 as SNHLY and CDR2 as FYNNEI. The V gene end was trimmed by 9 bases and the J gene end by 6 bases; junction bases not matched to a gene: 10. The CDR3, as DNA: TGTGCCAGTAGCTCCGGGCTAGCGGGGGATACGCAGTATTTT. Protein: CASSSGLAGDTQYF.

This clone appeared a few times. The chain employs TRBV5-1 and TRBJ2-7; unclear D gene. The CDR3 has 16 residues. Germline CDR1 reads SGHRS; CDR2 reads YFSETQ. Trimming removed 6 bases from V and 2 bases from J, with 21 bases in between. Here the CDR3 reads CASTSPLDTFPYEQYF. The CDR3 DNA reads as TGCGCCAGCACCTCACCCTTAGACACTTTCCCCTACGAGCAGTACTTC.

This chain joins TRBV5-1 and TRBJ2-5; 14 bases agree with TRBD2. The V gene end was trimmed by 4 bases and the J gene end by 5 bases; junction bases not matched to a gene: 7. The CDR3 length is 16 residues. Germline CDR1 and CDR2: SGHRS and YFSETQ. The CDR3 region is CASSLGLAGGWETQYF. CDR3 bases: TGCGCCAGCAGCCTCGGACTAGCGGGGGGCTGGGAGACCCAGTACTTC.

The V call is TRBV6-2 or TRBV6-3, the J call TRBJ2-7; D is unresolved. This CDR3 region has 13 residues. CDR1 is MNHEY, CDR2 SVGEGT, per germline. V lost 6 bases, J lost 8 bases, and 17 bases lay in between. CDR3: CASSPPPGVKQYF. DNA for the CDR3: TGTGCCAGCAGCCCACCCCCTGGCGTAAAGCAGTACTTC.

The V call is TRBV4-1, the J call TRBJ2-7, with 10 bases that match TRBD1. This CDR3 contains 16 residues. J lost 3 bases, V lost 1 base, and 6 bases had no gene match. Germline V gene data show CDR1 as MGHRA and CDR2 as YSYEKL. In DNA, the CDR3 is TGCGCCAGCAGCCAAGTCCGTCGGACAGGGGGCTACGAGCAGTACTTC. It translates to CASSQVRRTGGYEQYF.

The chain joins TRBV5-4 to TRBJ2-5; TRBD2 matches 8 bases. The CDR3 contains 17 residues. V gave up 0 bases and J gave up 4 bases; unmatched junction bases: 11. CDR1 is SGHNT and CDR2 is YYREEE in the germline V gene (reference sequence). CDR3 protein: CASSLEAGAVSAETQYF. The CDR3 coding sequence is TGTGCCAGCAGCTTGGAAGCGGGGGCCGTAAGTGCAGAGACCCAGTACTTC.

Here the CDR3 DNA reads TGTGCCAGTAGTCAACAGGTTGCTCAGCCCCAGCATTTT. As protein: CASSQQVAQPQHF. J is TRBJ1-5 and V is TRBV19; perhaps TRBD1 as D (5 bases). Germline V CDR1 and CDR2: LNHDA, SQIVND (reference sequence). Trimming stripped 5 bases from V and 6 bases from J, with 11 bases between. There are 13 residues in the CDR3.

The rearrangement links TRBV5-6 to TRBJ1-1, with unresolved D. The ends were cut back, 0 bases at V and 1 base at J, with 7 bases in the middle. The germline V gene encodes CDR1 SGHDT and CDR2 YYEEEE. The CDR3 runs to 14 residues. This CDR3 reads CASSLVFRNTEAFF. CDR3 bases: TGTGCCAGCAGCTTGGTTTTCAGGAACACTGAAGCTTTCTTT.